The 17 T cell receptor beta chains given below trace back to one sample, sequenced in a study of control samples from healthy donors and cancer patients. The method was immunoSEQ multiplex PCR; TCRdb's version includes in-frame clones alone and lacks a portion of them. The sample shows roughly 100,000 clones, approximately 83% of them seen only once. The sample taken for sequencing was blood. The receptors come from a woman between 45 and 60 years old in good health.

V is TRBV19 and J is TRBJ1-1; D is uncertain. The V gene's germline CDR1 is LNHDA and CDR2 SQIVND (reference sequence). CDR3 length: 14 amino acids. V lost 5 bases and J 2 bases, leaving 12 bases between the germline ends. CDR3 DNA sequence: TGTGCCAGTAGTGTGTGGGGTCTTAACACTGAAGCTTTCTTT. Translating it yields CASSVWGLNTEAFF.

The chain carries TRBV6-2 or TRBV6-3 and TRBJ2-5, with 13 bases identical to TRBD2. Looked up from germline, CDR1 is MNHEY and CDR2 is SVGEGT. The CDR3 loop spans 17 amino acids. V lost 0 bases to trimming and J lost 5 bases; unmatched junction nucleotides: 6. The chain's CDR3 is CASSYSATSGRWETQYF. Written as DNA, the CDR3 is TGTGCCAGCAGTTACTCCGCGACTAGCGGGAGGTGGGAGACCCAGTACTTC.

This clone turned up a few times. The gene calls are TRBV6-2 or TRBV6-3 and TRBJ2-2; unclear D gene. Trimming removed 5 bases from V and 2 bases from J, with 18 bases in between. The CDR3 sequence is 17 residues long. Germline V lookup: CDR1 MNHEY, CDR2 SVGEGT. The CDR3 is CASSGLGLGANTGELFF. CDR3 in DNA: TGTGCCAGCAGTGGATTGGGTCTAGGAGCTAACACCGGGGAGCTGTTTTTT.

The chain is built from TRBV5-1 and TRBJ2-3, with 12 bases identical to TRBD2. CDR3 length: 18 amino acids. Trimming at V came to 1 base and at J to 1 base, leaving 7 bases not matched to a gene. Per the germline V gene, CDR1 is SGHRS and CDR2 is YFSETQ. The CDR3 region is CASSLSSGRASRTDTQYF. Written as DNA, the CDR3 is TGCGCCAGCAGCTTGTCTAGCGGGAGGGCCTCCCGCACAGATACGCAGTATTTT.

This chain's CDR3 is CASSLQGLLGYGYTF. For the CDR3, the DNA is TGCGCCAGCAGCTTACAGGGATTGTTGGGCTATGGCTACACCTTC. This sequence joins TRBV5-1 and TRBJ1-2, with a weak D call TRBD1 (6 bases). Trimming stripped 2 bases from V and 4 bases from J, with 15 bases between. Germline V gene lookup returns CDR1 SGHRS and CDR2 YFSETQ. CDR3 length equals 15 residues.

The chain recombines TRBV6-5 with TRBJ1-5; D might be TRBD1 (5 bases). V lost 0 bases, J lost 9 bases, and 15 bases lay in between. Germline lookup yields CDR1 MNHEY and CDR2 SVGAGI. CDR3 size: 15 residues. In nucleotides, the CDR3 is TGTGCCAGCAGTTACTCCAGGTGGGGAGGGGTGCCCCAGCATTTT. It codes for CASSYSRWGGVPQHF.

As DNA, the CDR3 is TGTGCCAGCAGCCCGCTGGACAGGGCAGTCTACAATGAGCAGTTCTTC. It encodes CASSPLDRAVYNEQFF. The chain recombines TRBV7-9 with TRBJ2-1; 8 nucleotides line up with TRBD1. Per germline, CDR1 SEHNR and CDR2 FQNEAQ (reference sequence). With 5 bases clipped from V and 3 bases from J, the junction kept 9 bases outside the gene matches. The CDR3 totals 16 residues.

This chain joins TRBV19 and TRBJ2-5; TRBD1 might be the D (6 bases). This CDR3 is built from 15 residues. Trimming took 6 bases from V and 4 from J, leaving 18 bases between them. Germline V gene data show CDR1 as LNHDA and CDR2 as SQIVND (reference sequence). The CDR3 loop is CASSQSPGVRETQYF. The CDR3 coding sequence is TGTGCCAGTAGCCAGTCTCCAGGGGTAAGAGAGACCCAGTACTTC.

The CDR3: CASKGQNNYGYTF. The CDR3 coding sequence is TGTGCCAGCAAGGGGCAGAATAACTATGGCTACACCTTC. The chain combines TRBV27 with TRBJ1-2; D may be TRBD1 (5 bases). The CDR3 is 13 residues long. CDR1 is MNHEY, CDR2 SMNVEV, per germline (reference sequence). Trimming removed 7 bases from V and 1 base from J, with 10 bases in between.

This chain joins TRBV27 and TRBJ2-7; D may be TRBD2 (6 bases). The ends were cut back, 7 bases at V and 0 bases at J, with 13 bases in the middle. Germline V CDR1 and CDR2: MNHEY, SMNVEV (reference sequence). The CDR3 has 14 residues. CDR3 residues: CASMLALSSYEQYF. The CDR3 nucleotides are TGTGCCAGCATGCTAGCGCTAAGCTCCTACGAGCAGTACTTC.

This clone was observed many times. The chain links TRBV5-1 to TRBJ2-5; D gene uncertain. Germline V gene lookup returns CDR1 SGHRS and CDR2 YFSETQ. CDR3 length equals 14 residues. Trimming took off 4 bases at V and 4 bases at J, with 14 bases between the two ends. The DNA for the CDR3 is TGCGCCAGCAGCCTCGGACGGAAGGGAGAGACCCAGTACTTC. Translation gives CASSLGRKGETQYF.

The table lists this clone with a count of one. This sequence joins TRBV30 and TRBJ1-6, with TRBD1 matching over 7 bases. The CDR3 is 15 amino acids. CDR1 is GTSNPN and CDR2 is SVGIG in the germline V gene (reference sequence). The J segment lost 4 bases and the V segment lost 1 base, leaving 4 bases of the junction unmatched. The CDR3 DNA reads TGTGCCTGGAGTGCCACAGGGGCTTATAATTCACCCCTCCACTTT. It yields the protein CAWSATGAYNSPLHF.

The rearrangement joins TRBV7-3 to TRBJ1-3; D remains ambiguous. Trimming shortened V by 3 bases and J by 0 bases, and 9 bases separated the two germline ends. Germline V CDR1 and CDR2: SGHTA, FQGTGA. The CDR3 is made up of 15 amino acids. CDR3 sequence: CASSFSGDSGNTIYF. The DNA for the CDR3 is TGTGCCAGCAGCTTCAGTGGAGACTCTGGAAACACCATATATTTT. Full variable domain (missing parts from reference TRBV7-3 and TRBJ1-3): GAGVSQTPSNKVTEKGKYVELRCDPISGHTALYWYRQSLGQGPEFLIYFQGTGAADDSGLPNDRFFAVRPEGSVSTLKIQRTERGDSAVYLCASSFSGDSGNTIYFGEGSWLTVV.

The chain employs TRBV7-3 and TRBJ2-5; D ambiguous. Between the trimmed V and J ends, which lost 2 bases and 1 base, there was a span of 11 bases. Germline V CDR1 and CDR2: SGHTA, FQGTGA. The CDR3 is 15 amino acids. CDR3 protein: CASSLLGRTQETQYF. In nucleotides, the CDR3 is TGTGCCAGCAGCTTATTAGGCAGGACCCAAGAGACCCAGTACTTC.

The V call is TRBV11-2, the J call TRBJ2-1; 7 nucleotides agree with TRBD2. Germline V gives CDR1 SGHAT, CDR2 FQNNGV. V shed 4 bases, J shed 7 bases, and the junction held 1 base outside the gene matches. The CDR3 loop spans 12 amino acids. The CDR3 protein is CASSWGGNEQFF. The CDR3 DNA reads as TGTGCCAGCAGCTGGGGGGGGAATGAGCAGTTCTTC.

This clone showed up just a few times. The chain carries TRBV11-3 and TRBJ2-5; the D is unclear. V lost 1 base and J 5 bases, leaving 8 bases between the germline ends. Germline CDR1 SGHNT, CDR2 YENEEA. This CDR3 has 13 residues. The CDR3 sequence is CASSLVLMETQYF. The CDR3 DNA reads TGTGCCAGCAGCTTAGTTCTCATGGAGACCCAGTACTTC. Looking up the rest from reference TRBV11-3 and TRBJ2-5 gives the full variable domain: EAGVVQSPRYKIIEKKQPVAFWCNPISGHNTLYWYLQNLGQGPELLIRYENEEAVDDSQLPKDRFSAERLKGVDSTLKIQPAELGDSAVYLCASSLVLMETQYFGPGTRLLVL.

The CDR3 DNA reads as TGTGCCAGCATGAGGATAAGGGGTGGGAACACCGGGGAGCTGTTTTTT. Protein product: CASMRIRGGNTGELFF. The genes are TRBV2 and TRBJ2-2; a weak D match, TRBD1 (5 bases). CDR3 length: 16 residues. V lost 7 bases and J lost 1, with 16 bases in between. CDR1 is SNHLY and CDR2 is FYNNEI in the germline V gene. The variable domain in full, with the rest retrieved from reference TRBV2 and TRBJ2-2, is EPEVTQTPSHQVTQMGQEVILRCVPISNHLYFYWYRQILGQKVEFLVSFYNNEISEKSEIFDDQFSVERPDGSNFTLKIRSTKLEDSAMYFCASMRIRGGNTGELFFGEGSRLTVL.